Shown below are 21 T cell receptor beta chains from a single sample sequenced in a study of human CD8 memory T cell subsets. Production of TCR beta libraries used UMI-labeled 5' RACE as the method. TCRdb re-called the 5' RACE reads and gives one entry per CDR3 protein, without DNA. The sample features some 10,000 distinct CDR3 sequences, with 20% to 25% in its top ten. Sequencing used CD8+ stem-like memory T cells (TSCM and TCM) sorted from PBMCs. Subset: stem-like memory CD8 T cells (TSTEM), CCR7+ PD-1- TIGIT-. Receptor source: a human donor in good health.

This clonotype counts as medium-sized by frequency. The rearrangement links TRBV29-1 to TRBJ2-3; TCRdb's D gene call, TRBD2, goes unchecked for lack of DNA. Per the germline V gene, CDR1 is SQVTM and CDR2 is ANQGSEA. This CDR3 comprises 18 residues. This CDR3 is CSVEDPHPTGLRPDTQYF.

The rearrangement links TRBV7-3 to TRBJ1-1; the TCRdb call, TRBD1, lacks DNA for checking. Germline assignment: CDR1 SGHTA and CDR2 FQGTGA. The CDR3 is 17 residues long. The CDR3 sequence: CASSLIGAGGAGTEAFF.

This chain connects TRBV4-3 to TRBJ1-6. This CDR3 is 17 amino acids long. Germline-derived CDR1 and CDR2 are LGHNA and YSLEER. The CDR3 here is CASSQDIGAGTGSPLHF.

This chain joins TRBV6-5 and TRBJ2-7; without DNA, the TCRdb call of TRBD2 cannot be checked. Germline CDR1 and CDR2: MNHEY and SVGAGI. The CDR3 loop spans 16 amino acids. The chain's CDR3 is CASSSSRLAGRYEQYF.

CDR3 loop: CASSFRGGEYNEQFF. J is TRBJ2-1 and V is TRBV7-2; TCRdb lists TRBD1, though no DNA is available to test this call. The CDR3 covers 15 residues. Germline CDR1 and CDR2: SGHTA and FQGNSA.

V and J are TRBV6-1 and TRBJ2-7. This CDR3 is built from 13 residues. Germline values: CDR1 MNHNS, CDR2 SASEGT. Here the CDR3 reads CASSGDWSYEQYF.

This chain uses TRBV5-1 with TRBJ2-1; TCRdb returns TRBD2, unconfirmable since there is no DNA. Germline V gives CDR1 SGHRS, CDR2 YFSETQ. The CDR3 length is 14 residues. CDR3 sequence: CASTPGLADNEQFF.

The chain has TRBV6-5 and TRBJ2-1; absent DNA, TCRdb's TRBD2 call cannot be checked. The germline V gene has CDR1 MNHEY and CDR2 SVGAGI. The CDR3 is 13 amino acids. The chain's CDR3 is CASSYGRTNEQFF.

The V and J genes are TRBV2 and TRBJ1-1; without DNA, the TCRdb call of TRBD1 cannot be checked. Germline CDR1 and CDR2: SNHLY and FYNNEI. The CDR3 has 17 residues. CDR3 amino acids: CASSGTGGAHLNTEAFF. The variable domain in full, with the rest retrieved from reference TRBV2 and TRBJ1-1, is EPEVTQTPSHQVTQMGQEVILRCVPISNHLYFYWYRQILGQKVEFLVSFYNNEISEKSEIFDDQFSVERPDGSNFTLKIRSTKLEDSAMYFCASSGTGGAHLNTEAFFGQGTRLTVV.

The V and J genes are TRBV4-3 and TRBJ2-7; TCRdb's D gene call, TRBD1, goes unchecked for lack of DNA. Germline-derived CDR1 and CDR2 are LGHNA and YSLEER. The CDR3 sequence is 14 residues long. This chain's CDR3 is CASSQDGAGFEQYF.

V is TRBV4-1 and J is TRBJ1-5; TCRdb names TRBD1, which stays unverified in the absence of DNA. This CDR3 is 16 amino acids long. Germline loops: CDR1 MGHRA, CDR2 YSYEKL. CDR3 residues: CASSQERQGAGQPQHF.

In terms of frequency, this clonotype is medium-sized. V is TRBV6-5 and J is TRBJ1-5; TCRdb's D gene call, TRBD1, goes unchecked for lack of DNA. Looked up from germline, CDR1 is MNHEY and CDR2 is SVGAGI. CDR3 length: 16 residues. Here the CDR3 reads CASSPMGGRSNQPQHF.

V and J are TRBV7-9 and TRBJ2-7. The CDR3 has 13 residues. CDR1 and CDR2 (germline): SEHNR, FQNEAQ (reference sequence). CDR3 region: CASSDSGAHEQYF.

The rearrangement links TRBV6-4 to TRBJ2-1; TCRdb names TRBD2, which stays unverified in the absence of DNA. Germline-derived CDR1 and CDR2 are MRHNA and SNTAGT. The CDR3 spans 14 residues. CDR3 sequence: CASRGGGANNEQFF.

This chain joins TRBV5-1 and TRBJ2-3; without DNA, the TCRdb call of TRBD2 cannot be checked. The CDR3 sequence is 15 residues long. Germline CDR1 is SGHRS and CDR2 is YFSETQ. Here the CDR3 reads CASSFQRGGSDTQYF.

By frequency, this clonotype registers large. This chain connects TRBV7-9 to TRBJ1-5. Germline V gives CDR1 SEHNR, CDR2 FQNEAQ (reference sequence). The CDR3 loop spans 12 amino acids. This chain's CDR3 is CASSLADQPQHF.

This chain uses TRBV7-2 with TRBJ2-5; TCRdb's assignment of TRBD2 cannot be checked, as there is no DNA. Germline V gene lookup returns CDR1 SGHTA and CDR2 FQGNSA. CDR3 length equals 16 residues. This CDR3 reads CASSFPSAGREETQYF.

By frequency, this clonotype is medium-sized (0.01 to 0.1%). The chain carries TRBV6-2 or TRBV6-3 and TRBJ2-5; TCRdb's assignment of TRBD2 cannot be checked, as there is no DNA. Germline V gene data show CDR1 as MNHEY and CDR2 as SVGEGT. CDR3 length: 18 residues. Here the CDR3 reads CASSYWASGGHRQETQYF.

The chain joins TRBV20-1 to TRBJ1-2; TCRdb lists TRBD1, though no DNA is available to test this call. Germline CDR1 and CDR2: DFQATT and SNEGSKA (reference sequence). The CDR3 sequence is 13 residues long. CDR3 residues: CSAPGQGGYGYTF.

This chain links TRBV29-1 with TRBJ2-7; TCRdb gives TRBD1 as the D gene, but with no DNA this cannot be confirmed. This CDR3 is built from 16 residues. Per the germline V gene, CDR1 is SQVTM and CDR2 is ANQGSEA. CDR3 amino acids: CSVEVTGINHSYEQYF.

V gene TRBV29-1 combines with J gene TRBJ2-7; the D gene TCRdb calls, TRBD1, cannot be checked with no DNA. CDR3 length equals 12 residues. Per germline, CDR1 SQVTM and CDR2 ANQGSEA. The CDR3 spells CSVEDRAHEQYF.